The clone carrying this T cell receptor (beta chain) has a handful of counts. These data belong to a study of blood T cell repertoires in COVID-19. The CDR3 has 13 amino acids. Germline values: CDR1 KGHSY, CDR2 FQNENV. The V and J ends lost 6 bases and 0 bases respectively, with 8 bases between them. Repertoires were generated with immunoSEQ multiplex PCR, while TCRdb's copy carries only in-frame clones and drops some. The sample includes nearly 250,000 clones, more than 70% of them seen just once. Sequencing was performed on peripheral blood. The V call is TRBV16, the J call TRBJ2-5; D is unresolved. This TCR derives from a woman older than 75 with COVID-19, enrolled during active disease. The CDR3 loop is CASSGQYQETQYF. Here the CDR3 DNA reads TGTGCCAGCAGTGGTCAGTACCAAGAGACCCAGTACTTC.